This passage covers 27 T cell receptor beta chains from one sample sequenced in a study of monozygotic twins with inflammatory bowel disease. TCRdb processed the 5' RACE reads again and assigns one entry to each CDR3 protein, with no DNA. This listing includes about 150,000 distinct CDR3 sequences. The sample comprised blood. The receptors stem from a human donor with ulcerative colitis or Crohn's disease, or a healthy co-twin of an affected twin (not recorded which).

The V and J genes are TRBV9 and TRBJ2-2. The CDR3 spans 13 residues. From germline, CDR1 is SGDLS and CDR2 YYNGEE. The chain's CDR3 is CASSVVTTGELFF.

This chain joins TRBV5-1 and TRBJ1-4. This CDR3 region has 11 residues. Germline assignment: CDR1 SGHRS and CDR2 YFSETQ. CDR3 sequence reads: CASSINEKLFF.

The CDR3 reads CATSRDRNYGYTF. V and J are TRBV15 and TRBJ1-2. This CDR3 spans 13 amino acids. CDR1 LNHNV and CDR2 YYDKDF come from the germline V gene (reference sequence).

The CDR3 reads CATSRGLEFSYEQYF. The chain carries TRBV15 and TRBJ2-7; TCRdb's D call, TRBD2, is unchecked because there is no DNA. Germline V gene data show CDR1 as LNHNV and CDR2 as YYDKDF (reference sequence). The CDR3 length is 15 residues.

The V call is TRBV5-4, the J call TRBJ2-1; TCRdb's D gene call, TRBD2, goes unchecked for lack of DNA. The CDR3 runs to 14 residues. Germline V CDR1 and CDR2: SGHNT, YYREEE (reference sequence). CDR3 loop: CASSSPTSGNEQFF.

The chain links TRBV6-2 or TRBV6-3 to TRBJ2-7; checking the TCRdb D call of TRBD2 is not possible without DNA. Germline CDR1 and CDR2: MNHEY and SVGEGT. There are 14 residues in the CDR3. This chain's CDR3 is CASSTGTSTYEQYF.

This chain links TRBV28 with TRBJ2-3; the D gene TCRdb calls, TRBD1, cannot be checked with no DNA. Germline CDR1 reads MDHEN; CDR2 reads SYDVKM. The CDR3 sequence is 17 residues long. The CDR3 spells CASSPPPTGTNTDTQYF.

Measured by frequency, this clonotype is medium-sized. The V call is TRBV5-1, the J call TRBJ2-2. The CDR3 extends over 13 amino acids. Germline lookup yields CDR1 SGHRS and CDR2 YFSETQ. CDR3 amino acids: CASSPMGTGELFF.

This rearrangement joins TRBV7-9 to TRBJ2-5; TCRdb's D call, TRBD1, is unchecked because there is no DNA. Germline values: CDR1 SEHNR, CDR2 FQNEAQ (reference sequence). The CDR3 is made up of 15 amino acids. CDR3: CASSLAGTGLATQYF.

The rearrangement links TRBV29-1 to TRBJ1-2. The CDR3 contains 13 residues. Germline V lookup: CDR1 SQVTM, CDR2 ANQGSEA. The CDR3 sequence: CSVLRTVNYGYTF.

The V gene is TRBV4-1, the J gene TRBJ2-3; TCRdb's D call of TRBD2 is untestable without DNA. Germline loops: CDR1 MGHRA, CDR2 YSYEKL. The CDR3 has 13 amino acids. CDR3 region: CASKAGGVDTQYF.

The chain uses TRBV27 and TRBJ2-7; as DNA is missing, the TRBD2 call by TCRdb cannot be tested. The CDR3 totals 14 residues. Germline V lookup: CDR1 MNHEY, CDR2 SMNVEV (reference sequence). The chain's CDR3 is CASSLELAGYEQYF.

The chain uses TRBV29-1 and TRBJ2-3; TCRdb names TRBD1, which stays unverified in the absence of DNA. Germline CDR1 reads SQVTM; CDR2 reads ANQGSEA. The length of the CDR3 is 15 residues. The CDR3 protein is CSVLMGAGSTDTQYF.

The rearrangement links TRBV11-2 to TRBJ2-2; TCRdb returns TRBD2, unconfirmable since there is no DNA. CDR3 size: 17 residues. The germline V gene has CDR1 SGHAT and CDR2 FQNNGV. CDR3: CASSLDGTSGLTGELFF.

The gene calls are TRBV18 and TRBJ2-2. The germline CDR1 and CDR2 sequences are KGHSH and LQKENI. The CDR3 is 16 amino acids. The CDR3 is CASSPPAGGSTGELFF.

The rearrangement uses TRBV28 and TRBJ2-7; there is no DNA to check the TCRdb D call of TRBD1. Per the germline V gene, CDR1 is MDHEN and CDR2 is SYDVKM. The CDR3 runs to 15 residues. CDR3 protein: CASNVRGFSAYEQYF.

The rearrangement uses TRBV6-2 or TRBV6-3 and TRBJ2-1; TCRdb's assignment of TRBD1 cannot be checked, as there is no DNA. This CDR3 has 13 amino acids. Germline V gene sequence: CDR1 MNHEY, CDR2 SVGEGT. CDR3 region: CASSSPNYNEQFF.

The rearrangement uses TRBV28 and TRBJ2-5; the TCRdb call, TRBD1, lacks DNA for checking. Germline assignment: CDR1 MDHEN and CDR2 SYDVKM. CDR3 size: 16 residues. CDR3: CASSAPKTGIQETQYF.

The CDR3 loop is CATSDSTGVGANVLTF. V and J are TRBV24-1 and TRBJ2-6; TCRdb's assignment of TRBD1 cannot be checked, as there is no DNA. Germline V gives CDR1 KGHDR, CDR2 SFDVKD. This CDR3 has 16 amino acids.

The chain combines TRBV27 with TRBJ2-7. Germline V gene lookup returns CDR1 MNHEY and CDR2 SMNVEV (reference sequence). The CDR3 is made up of 15 amino acids. Here the CDR3 reads CASSLSLGFSYEQYF.

V gene TRBV7-2 combines with J gene TRBJ2-7. Germline V gene lookup returns CDR1 SGHTA and CDR2 FQGNSA. This CDR3 comprises 14 residues. The CDR3: CASSQAGLSHEQYF.

The rearrangement joins TRBV24-1 to TRBJ2-1; TCRdb's D call, TRBD2, is unchecked because there is no DNA. Per germline, CDR1 KGHDR and CDR2 SFDVKD. This CDR3 has 17 residues. The CDR3 sequence: CATSASGGLSFYNEQFF.

The V call is TRBV6-5, the J call TRBJ1-1; checking the TCRdb D call of TRBD1 is not possible without DNA. Germline V gives CDR1 MNHEY, CDR2 SVGAGI. CDR3 length: 17 amino acids. The CDR3 protein is CASSSSYRGMVNTEAFF.

The chain couples TRBV28 to TRBJ1-1; TCRdb proposes TRBD1, but this gene call is untestable without DNA. The V gene's germline CDR1 is MDHEN and CDR2 SYDVKM. The CDR3 has 11 residues. The CDR3 here is CASRQVGVAFF.

The V call is TRBV5-1, the J call TRBJ2-7. CDR3 size: 12 residues. Looked up from germline, CDR1 is SGHRS and CDR2 is YFSETQ. CDR3 region: CASSKSVNEQYF.

V and J are TRBV29-1 and TRBJ2-5; TCRdb selects TRBD2, and the lack of DNA leaves this call unchecked. Germline assignment: CDR1 SQVTM and CDR2 ANQGSEA. The CDR3 contains 13 residues. The CDR3 is CSAELAGEETQYF.

The chain links TRBV15 to TRBJ1-2; TCRdb outputs TRBD1, but without DNA this stays unchecked. Germline V gene sequence: CDR1 LNHNV, CDR2 YYDKDF (reference sequence). The CDR3 is made up of 15 amino acids. The CDR3 reads CATSTGGREDYGYTF.